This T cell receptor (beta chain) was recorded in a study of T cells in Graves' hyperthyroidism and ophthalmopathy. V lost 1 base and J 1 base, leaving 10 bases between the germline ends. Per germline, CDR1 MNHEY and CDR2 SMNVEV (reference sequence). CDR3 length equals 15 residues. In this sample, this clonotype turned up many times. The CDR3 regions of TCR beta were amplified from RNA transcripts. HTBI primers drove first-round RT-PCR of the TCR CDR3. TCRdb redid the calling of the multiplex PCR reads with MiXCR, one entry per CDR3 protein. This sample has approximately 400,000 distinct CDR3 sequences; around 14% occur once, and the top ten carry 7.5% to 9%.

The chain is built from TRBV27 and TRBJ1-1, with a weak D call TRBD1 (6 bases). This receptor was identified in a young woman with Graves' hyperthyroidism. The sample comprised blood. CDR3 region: CASSLYGGSNTEAFF. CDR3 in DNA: TGTGCCAGCAGTTTATACGGGGGCTCGAACACTGAAGCTTTCTTT.